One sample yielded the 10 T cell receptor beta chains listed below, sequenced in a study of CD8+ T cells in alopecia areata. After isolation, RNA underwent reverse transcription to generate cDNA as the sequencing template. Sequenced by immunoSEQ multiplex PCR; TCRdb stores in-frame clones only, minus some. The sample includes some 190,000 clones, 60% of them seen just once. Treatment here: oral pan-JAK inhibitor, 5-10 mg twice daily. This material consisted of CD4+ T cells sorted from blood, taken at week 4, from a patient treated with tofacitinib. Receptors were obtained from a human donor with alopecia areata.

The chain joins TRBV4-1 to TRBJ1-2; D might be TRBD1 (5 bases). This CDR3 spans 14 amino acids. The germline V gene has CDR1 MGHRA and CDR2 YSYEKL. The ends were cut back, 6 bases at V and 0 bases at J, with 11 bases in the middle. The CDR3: CASSREQANYGYTF. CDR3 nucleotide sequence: TGCGCCAGCAGTAGGGAACAGGCTAACTATGGCTACACCTTC.

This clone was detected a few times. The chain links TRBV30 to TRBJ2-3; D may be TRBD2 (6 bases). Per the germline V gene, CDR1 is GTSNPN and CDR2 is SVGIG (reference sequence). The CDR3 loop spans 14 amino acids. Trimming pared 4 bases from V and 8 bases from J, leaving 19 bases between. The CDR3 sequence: CAWTRGGAPGTQYF. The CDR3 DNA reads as TGTGCCTGGACGCGGGGCGGGGCACCCGGTACGCAGTATTTT.

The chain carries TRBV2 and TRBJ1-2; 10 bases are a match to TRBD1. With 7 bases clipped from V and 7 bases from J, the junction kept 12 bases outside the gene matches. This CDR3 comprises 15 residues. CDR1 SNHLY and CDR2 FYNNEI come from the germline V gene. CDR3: CASTSRDRGDFGYTF. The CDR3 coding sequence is TGTGCCAGCACAAGCCGGGACAGGGGAGATTTTGGCTACACCTTC.

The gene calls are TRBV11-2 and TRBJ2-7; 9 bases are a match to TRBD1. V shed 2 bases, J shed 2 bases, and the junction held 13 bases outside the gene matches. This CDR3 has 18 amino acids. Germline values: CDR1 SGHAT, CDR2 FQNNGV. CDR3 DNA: TGTGCCAGCAGCTTACACAGGACAACAGGGGGCCCAACCTACGAGCAGTACTTC. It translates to CASSLHRTTGGPTYEQYF.

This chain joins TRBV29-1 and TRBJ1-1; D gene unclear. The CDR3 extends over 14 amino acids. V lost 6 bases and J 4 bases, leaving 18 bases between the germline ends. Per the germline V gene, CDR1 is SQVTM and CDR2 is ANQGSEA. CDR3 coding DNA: TGCAGCGTCGCCTGGGTAGGGAAGGTCACTGAAGCTTTCTTT. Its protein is CSVAWVGKVTEAFF.

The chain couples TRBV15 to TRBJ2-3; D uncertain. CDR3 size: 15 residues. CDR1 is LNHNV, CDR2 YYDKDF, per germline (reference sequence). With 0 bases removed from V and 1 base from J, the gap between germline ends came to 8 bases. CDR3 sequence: CATSRDRPGTDTQYF. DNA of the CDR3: TGTGCCACCAGCAGAGATCGTCCGGGCACAGATACGCAGTATTTT.

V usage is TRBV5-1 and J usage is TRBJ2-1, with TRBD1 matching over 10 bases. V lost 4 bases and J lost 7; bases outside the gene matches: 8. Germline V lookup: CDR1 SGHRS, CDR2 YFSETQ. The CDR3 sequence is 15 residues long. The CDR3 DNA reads TGCGCCAGCAGCAGCCGGGACAGGGGTGCTAATGAGCAGTTCTTC. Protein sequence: CASSSRDRGANEQFF.

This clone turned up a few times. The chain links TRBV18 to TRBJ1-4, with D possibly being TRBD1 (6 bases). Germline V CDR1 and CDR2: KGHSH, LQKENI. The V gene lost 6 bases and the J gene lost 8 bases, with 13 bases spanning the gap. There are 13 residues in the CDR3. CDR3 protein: CASSPDRDEKLFF. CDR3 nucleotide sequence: TGTGCCAGCTCTCCGGACAGAGACGAAAAACTGTTTTTT. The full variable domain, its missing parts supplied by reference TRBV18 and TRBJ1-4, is NAGVMQNPRHLVRRRGQEARLRCSPMKGHSHVYWYRQLPEEGLKFMVYLQKENIIDESGMPKERFSAEFPKEGPSILRIQQVVRGDSAAYFCASSPDRDEKLFFGSGTQLSVL.

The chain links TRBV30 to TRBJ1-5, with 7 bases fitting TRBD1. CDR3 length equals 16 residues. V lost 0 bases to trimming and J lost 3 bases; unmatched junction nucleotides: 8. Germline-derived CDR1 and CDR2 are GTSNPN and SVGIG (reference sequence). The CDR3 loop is CAWSVQWDRDNQPQHF. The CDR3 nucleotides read TGTGCCTGGAGTGTACAGTGGGACAGAGACAATCAGCCCCAGCATTTT.

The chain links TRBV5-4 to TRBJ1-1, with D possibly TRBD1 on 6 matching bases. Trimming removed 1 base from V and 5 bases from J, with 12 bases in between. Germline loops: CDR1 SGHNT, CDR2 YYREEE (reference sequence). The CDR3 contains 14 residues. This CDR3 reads CASSLQGPATEAFF. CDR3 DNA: TGTGCCAGCAGCTTGCAGGGGCCGGCGACTGAAGCTTTCTTT.